This T cell receptor (beta chain) was sequenced for a study of blood T cells in healthy people across ages (dated by TCRdb to between 2014 and 2017). Describing the broader study: Template switching captured roughly one uniquely barcoded TCR beta cDNA molecule per two T cells in model experiments. Age-related changes in TCR beta repertoire diversity were measured in the study by deep sequencing normalized with unique cDNA molecular identifiers. Donors were grouped into four age groups: young (average about 15 years), middle-aged (39), aged (over 55) and long-lived (about 90). To avoid experimental bias, donors of different ages were randomly spread across the sequencing lanes. Two additional independent replicas of 1 million unique cDNA reads from the same blood draw were analyzed for two donors (one aged 18 to 30 and one aged 80 or older). Paper-wide results and their limitations: The CMV infection status of donors was not known, potentially confounding age-related changes in expanded clonotypes. There was a strong correlation between observed TCR beta diversity and the percentage of naive T cells measured by flow cytometry. The long-lived group showed more naive CD4+ T cells, fewer expanded clones and increased TCR diversity than the aged group, suggesting age selection. Observed TCR beta diversity per million T cells fell roughly linearly with age, and a significant reduction was already apparent by age approximately 40. Bulk unsorted PBMC profiling prevented conclusive comparison of naive and antigen-experienced compartments. Estimates of total diversity based on one million sequenced T cells were considered lower bounds and underestimates.

On this clonotype itself: Its antigen is unknown. No base qualities exist here, and no much larger clone lies one base off it.

Per the germline V gene (reference sequence), SEHNR is the CDR1 and FQNEAQ is the CDR2. From the cysteine through the phenylalanine, the CDR3 covers 13 amino acids. Just the 39-base CDR3 DNA is kept, in frame starting at base 1. V loses 1 base of germline sequence and J loses 14 bases, and the interval between the two ends is 16 bases. Libraries were constructed by 5' RACE. Instrument on record: Illumina HiSeq 2500. A second PCR of roughly 7 to 12 cycles was run with a J-beta primer mix and a sample-barcoded 5' primer. A unique molecular identifier was introduced onto each TCR beta cDNA molecule by a template-switch 5' adaptor carrying 12 random nucleotides. At least 3 million CDR3-containing paired-end reads were obtained from each sample. First-strand cDNA was synthesized from all RNA with the Mint cDNA synthesis kit, primed by a TRBC-specific oligonucleotide. All cDNA was treated with uracil-DNA glycosylase and then went through a first 18-cycle PCR with the universal primers M1SS and BC2_uni_R. As for the original processing: For normalization, 1 million high-quality reads were randomly selected from each sample, with every read carrying a distinct molecular identifier. Instead of being binned into consensus sequences, reads with shared molecular identifiers were discarded. MiTCR, set to a Q25 quality threshold and the strictest error-elimination algorithm, was used for CDR3 identification, clonotype clustering and error correction. A nonparametric unseen species model using Euler transformation provided a lower-bound estimate of total TCR beta diversity. TCRdb reprocessing: public reads trimmed at Q25 with fastp, clones called with MiXCR, in-frame beta chains kept. Here each entry gathers all rows of one CDR3 protein and keeps the most common genes and DNA. These V and J calls are TCRdb output, not the study's own analysis. This sample has 910,000 or so distinct CDR3 sequences in its table, and roughly 51% of those were observed once. Around a fifth of the sample lies in the top ten.

The roughly 39 donors, aged about 6 to 95 years, were systemically healthy Caucasian individuals from Russia. Around 10 milliliters of peripheral blood were drawn from each donor into EDTA-treated Vacutainer tubes. Ficoll-Paque density-gradient centrifugation was used to isolate PBMCs, with at least 6 million obtained per sample. Total RNA, at least 5 micrograms per sample, was extracted from PBMCs with Trizol reagent. Naive CD45RAhigh/CD27high T cell percentages were measured by flow cytometry on a PBMC aliquot from every donor. The chain couples TRBV7-9 to TRBJ2-3; the D gene assignment is ambiguous. This receptor was identified in a woman aged 55-75 years in good health. The sequenced sample consisted of blood. The nucleotide sequence is TGTGCCAGCAGCTTAGGCCTCTCCGGTTATCGGTATTTT. This is translated as CASSLGLSGYRYF.